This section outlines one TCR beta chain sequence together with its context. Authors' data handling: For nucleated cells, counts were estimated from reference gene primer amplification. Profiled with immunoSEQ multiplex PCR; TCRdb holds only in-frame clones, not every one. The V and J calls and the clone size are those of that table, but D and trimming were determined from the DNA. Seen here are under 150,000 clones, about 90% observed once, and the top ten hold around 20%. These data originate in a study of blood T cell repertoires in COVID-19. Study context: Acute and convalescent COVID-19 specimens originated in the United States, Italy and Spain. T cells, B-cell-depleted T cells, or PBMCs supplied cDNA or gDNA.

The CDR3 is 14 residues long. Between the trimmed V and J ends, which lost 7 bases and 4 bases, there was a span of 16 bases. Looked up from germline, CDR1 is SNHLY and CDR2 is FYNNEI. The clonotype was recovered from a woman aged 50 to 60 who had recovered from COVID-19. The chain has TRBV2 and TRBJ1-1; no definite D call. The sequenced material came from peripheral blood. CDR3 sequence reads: CASILGRVITEAFF. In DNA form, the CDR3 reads TGTGCCAGCATTCTGGGTCGGGTGATCACTGAAGCTTTCTTT.